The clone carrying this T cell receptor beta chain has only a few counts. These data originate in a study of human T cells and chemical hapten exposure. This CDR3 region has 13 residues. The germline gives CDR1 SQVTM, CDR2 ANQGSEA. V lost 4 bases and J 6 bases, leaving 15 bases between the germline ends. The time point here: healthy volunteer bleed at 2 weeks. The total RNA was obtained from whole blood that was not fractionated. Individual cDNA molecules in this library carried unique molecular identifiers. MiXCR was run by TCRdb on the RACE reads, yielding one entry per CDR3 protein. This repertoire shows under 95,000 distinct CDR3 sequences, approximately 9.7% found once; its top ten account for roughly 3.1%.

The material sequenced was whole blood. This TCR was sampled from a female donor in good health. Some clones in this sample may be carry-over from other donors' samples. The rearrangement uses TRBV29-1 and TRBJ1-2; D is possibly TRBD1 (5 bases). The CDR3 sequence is CSVAAGQGDGYTF. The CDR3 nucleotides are TGCAGCGTTGCGGCGGGTCAGGGTGATGGCTACACCTTC.